This passage covers 7 T cell receptor beta chains from one sample sequenced in a study of blood T cell repertoires in COVID-19. Repertoires were generated with immunoSEQ multiplex PCR, while TCRdb's copy carries only in-frame clones and drops some. Of 200,000 to 300,000 clones in the sample, more than 75% were seen once. Sequenced: peripheral blood. Source of these receptors: a woman in her twenties or thirties who had recovered from COVID-19.

The J gene is TRBJ1-1, the V gene TRBV5-1; 8 bases are shared with TRBD1. This CDR3 is built from 13 residues. The junction had 5 bases not matched to a gene; V was cut back by 2 bases and J by 8 bases. In germline, CDR1 is SGHRS, CDR2 YFSETQ. This CDR3 is CASSLIQGGEAFF. CDR3 sequence (DNA): TGCGCCAGCAGCTTAATACAGGGGGGAGAAGCTTTCTTT.

On this clone: Other DNA sequences of this sample code for an identical CDR3. This chain connects TRBV19 to TRBJ2-7; 8 bases fit TRBD1. The V gene's germline CDR1 is LNHDA and CDR2 SQIVND (reference sequence). V lost 0 bases and J lost 3; bases outside the gene matches: 4. CDR3 length: 15 residues. The CDR3 sequence is CASSIEAGGNYEQYF. CDR3 bases: TGTGCCAGTAGTATAGAAGCAGGGGGCAACTACGAGCAGTACTTC.

The rearrangement joins TRBV5-6 to TRBJ1-6; no clear D gene. V shed 4 bases and J shed 9 bases, with 14 bases lying between them. The germline gives CDR1 SGHDT, CDR2 YYEEEE. This CDR3 has 14 residues. The CDR3 sequence is CASSPGLGSSPLHF. The CDR3, as DNA: TGTGCCAGCAGCCCTGGCCTGGGGAGTTCACCCCTCCACTTT. Full variable domain (rest looked up from reference TRBV5-6 and TRBJ1-6): DAGVTQSPTHLIKTRGQQVTLRCSPKSGHDTVSWYQQALGQGPQFIFQYYEEEERQRGNFPDRFSGHQFPNYSSELNVNALLLGDSALYLCASSPGLGSSPLHFGNGTRLTVT.

The chain employs TRBV7-6 and TRBJ2-6; the match to TRBD1 covers 7 bases. Germline CDR1 reads SGHVS; CDR2 reads FNYEAQ. The CDR3 consists of 17 residues. After removal of 2 bases from V and 1 base from J, the junction contained 5 bases not matched to a gene. The CDR3 coding sequence is TGTGCCAGCAGCTTAACCGGGACAGCTTCTGGGGCCAACGTCCTGACTTTC. Encoded protein: CASSLTGTASGANVLTF.

This rearrangement joins TRBV11-1 to TRBJ1-2; 8 positions agree with TRBD1. The CDR3 extends over 14 amino acids. The V and J ends lost 0 bases and 8 bases, in that order; junction bases with no gene match: 5. CDR1 and CDR2 from the germline V gene are SGHAT and FQDESV (reference sequence). The CDR3 DNA follows: TGTGCCAGCAGCTTAGCTGGACAGGGCCGCGGCTACACCTTC. It specifies CASSLAGQGRGYTF.

This clone was seen only once. The chain carries TRBV18 and TRBJ2-2; TRBD1 might be the D (5 bases). The CDR3 length is 17 residues. The germline gives CDR1 KGHSH, CDR2 LQKENI. Trimming took 1 base from V and 0 from J, leaving 12 bases between them. The CDR3 loop reads CASSPLAAGTNTGELFF. In DNA form, the CDR3 reads TGTGCCAGCTCACCACTAGCAGCAGGGACGAACACCGGGGAGCTGTTTTTT.

This sequence joins TRBV5-1 and TRBJ2-3, with D maybe TRBD1 (6 bases). Trimming left V 4 bases short and J 5 bases short, with 17 bases between. The CDR3 is made up of 15 amino acids. Germline CDR1 SGHRS, CDR2 YFSETQ. The DNA for the CDR3 is TGCGCCAGCAGCCCCCGTTTAGGGGGTGGAGATACGCAGTATTTT. Its translation: CASSPRLGGGDTQYF.